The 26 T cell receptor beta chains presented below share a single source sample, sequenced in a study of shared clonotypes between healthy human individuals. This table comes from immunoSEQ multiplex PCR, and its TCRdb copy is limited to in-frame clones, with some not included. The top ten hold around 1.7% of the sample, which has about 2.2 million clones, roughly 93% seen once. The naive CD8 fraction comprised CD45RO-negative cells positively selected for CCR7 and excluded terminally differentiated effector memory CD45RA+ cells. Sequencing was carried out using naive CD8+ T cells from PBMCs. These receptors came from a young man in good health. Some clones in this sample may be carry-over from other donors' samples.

CDR3 coding DNA: TGCGCCAGCAGCCAAGATTCGGCTAGTTACAATGAGCAGTTCTTC. Translating gives CASSQDSASYNEQFF. V and J are TRBV4-3 and TRBJ2-1; D is unclear. Between the trimmed V and J ends, which lost 0 bases and 4 bases, there was a span of 10 bases. Germline lookup yields CDR1 LGHNA and CDR2 YSLEER. This CDR3 region has 15 residues.

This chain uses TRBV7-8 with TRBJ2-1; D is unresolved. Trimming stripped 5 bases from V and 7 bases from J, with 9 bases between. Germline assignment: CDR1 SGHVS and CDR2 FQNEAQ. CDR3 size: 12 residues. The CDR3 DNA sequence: TGTGCCAGCAGCCCACCTGGGAATGAGCAGTTCTTC. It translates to CASSPPGNEQFF.

In nucleotides, the CDR3 is TGTGCCAGCAGCACCCGACAGGGGGACTACAATGAGCAGTTCTTC. Translation gives CASSTRQGDYNEQFF. This chain uses TRBV7-8 with TRBJ2-1; TRBD1 aligns across 9 bases. CDR3 length: 15 residues. V lost 5 bases, J lost 3 bases, and 5 bases stayed unmatched. Germline lookup yields CDR1 SGHVS and CDR2 FQNEAQ.

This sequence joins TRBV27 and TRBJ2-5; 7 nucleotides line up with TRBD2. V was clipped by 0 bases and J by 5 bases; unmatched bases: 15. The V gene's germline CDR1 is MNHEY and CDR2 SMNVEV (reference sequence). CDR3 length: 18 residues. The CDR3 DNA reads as TGTGCCAGCAGTTTATCGGGCCCGGGACTACCTGTGGGGGAGACCCAGTACTTC. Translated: CASSLSGPGLPVGETQYF.

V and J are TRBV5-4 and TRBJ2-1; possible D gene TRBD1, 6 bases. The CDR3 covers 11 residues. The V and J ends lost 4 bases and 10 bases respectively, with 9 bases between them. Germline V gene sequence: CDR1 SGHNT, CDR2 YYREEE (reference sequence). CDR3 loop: CASSRGQEQFF. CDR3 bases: TGTGCCAGCAGCCGTGGACAGGAGCAGTTCTTC.

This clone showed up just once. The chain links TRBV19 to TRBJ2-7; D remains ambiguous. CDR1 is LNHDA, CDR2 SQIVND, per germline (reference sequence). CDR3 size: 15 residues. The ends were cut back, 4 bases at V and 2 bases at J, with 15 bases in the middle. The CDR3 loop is CASSSRPKVPYEQYF. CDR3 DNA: TGTGCCAGTAGTAGCCGACCCAAGGTACCCTACGAGCAGTACTTC. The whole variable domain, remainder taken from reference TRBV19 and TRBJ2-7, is DGGITQSPKYLFRKEGQNVTLSCEQNLNHDAMYWYRQDPGQGLRLIYYSQIVNDFQKGDIAEGYSVSREKKESFPLTVTSAQKNPTAFYLCASSSRPKVPYEQYFGPGTRLTVT.

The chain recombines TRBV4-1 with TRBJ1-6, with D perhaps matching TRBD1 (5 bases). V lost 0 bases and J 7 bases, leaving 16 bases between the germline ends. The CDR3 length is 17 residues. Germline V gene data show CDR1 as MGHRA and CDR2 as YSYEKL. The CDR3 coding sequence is TGCGCCAGCAGCCAAGAAAAAGAGGGGATAGGAAATTCACCCCTCCACTTT. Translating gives CASSQEKEGIGNSPLHF.

The CDR3 is CASRGREEYSGELFF. The CDR3 bases are TGTGCCAGCAGGGGCCGGGAGGAATATTCCGGGGAGCTGTTTTTT. V and J are TRBV5-6 and TRBJ2-2, with 7 bases lining up with TRBD2. Germline values: CDR1 SGHDT, CDR2 YYEEEE. The CDR3 is 15 residues long. V dropped 5 bases and J dropped 6; count of bases not matched to a gene: 10. Supplemented by reference TRBV5-6 and TRBJ2-2, the full variable domain reads DAGVTQSPTHLIKTRGQQVTLRCSPKSGHDTVSWYQQALGQGPQFIFQYYEEEERQRGNFPDRFSGHQFPNYSSELNVNALLLGDSALYLCASRGREEYSGELFFGEGSRLTVL.

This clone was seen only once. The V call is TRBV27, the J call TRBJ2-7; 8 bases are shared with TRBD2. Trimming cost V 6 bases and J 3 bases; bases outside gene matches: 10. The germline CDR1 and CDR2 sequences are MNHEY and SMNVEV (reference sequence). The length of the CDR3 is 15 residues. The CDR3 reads CASRLLAATRYEQYF. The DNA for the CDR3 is TGTGCCAGCAGGCTACTAGCGGCGACTCGCTACGAGCAGTACTTC.

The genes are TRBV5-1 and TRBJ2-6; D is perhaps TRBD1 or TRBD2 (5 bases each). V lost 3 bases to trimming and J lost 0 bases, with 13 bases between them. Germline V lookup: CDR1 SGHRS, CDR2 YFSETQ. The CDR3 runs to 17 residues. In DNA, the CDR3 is TGCGCCAGCAGCTACGGGACGGGCCCCTCTGGGGCCAACGTCCTGACTTTC. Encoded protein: CASSYGTGPSGANVLTF.

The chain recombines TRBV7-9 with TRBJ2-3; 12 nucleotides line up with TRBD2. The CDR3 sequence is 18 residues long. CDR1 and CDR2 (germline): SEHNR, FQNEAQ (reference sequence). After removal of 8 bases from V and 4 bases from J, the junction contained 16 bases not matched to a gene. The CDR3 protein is CASEILPSGRGEADTQYF. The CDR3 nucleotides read TGTGCCAGCGAAATCTTGCCTAGCGGGAGGGGAGAGGCAGATACGCAGTATTTT. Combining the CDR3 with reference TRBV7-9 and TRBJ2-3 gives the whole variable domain DTGVSQNPRHKITKRGQNVTFRCDPISEHNRLYWYRQTLGQGPEFLTYFQNEAQLEKSRLLSDRFSAERPKGSFSTLEIQRTEQGDSAMYLCASEILPSGRGEADTQYFGPGTRLTVL.

The chain's CDR3 is CASSPGQGAGNEQFF. DNA for the CDR3: TGTGCCAGCAGTCCAGGACAGGGGGCGGGCAATGAGCAGTTCTTC. The V gene is TRBV28, the J gene TRBJ2-1; 11 bases agree with TRBD1. Germline CDR1 is MDHEN and CDR2 is SYDVKM. The CDR3 has 15 residues. V shed 5 bases and J 6 bases; nucleotides not matched to a gene: 6.

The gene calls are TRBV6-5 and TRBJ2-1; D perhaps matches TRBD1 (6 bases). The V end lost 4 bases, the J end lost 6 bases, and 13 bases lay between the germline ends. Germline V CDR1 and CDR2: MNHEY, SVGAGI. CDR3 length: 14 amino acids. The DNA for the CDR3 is TGTGCCAGCAGTTTAGACAGGTTTATCAATGAGCAGTTCTTC. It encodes CASSLDRFINEQFF.

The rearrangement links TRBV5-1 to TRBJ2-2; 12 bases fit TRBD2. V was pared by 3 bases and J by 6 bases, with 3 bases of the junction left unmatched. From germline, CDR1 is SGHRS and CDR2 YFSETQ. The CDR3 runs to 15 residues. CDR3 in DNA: TGCGCCAGCAGCTGGACTAGCGGGAAGTCCGGGGAGCTGTTTTTT. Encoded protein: CASSWTSGKSGELFF.

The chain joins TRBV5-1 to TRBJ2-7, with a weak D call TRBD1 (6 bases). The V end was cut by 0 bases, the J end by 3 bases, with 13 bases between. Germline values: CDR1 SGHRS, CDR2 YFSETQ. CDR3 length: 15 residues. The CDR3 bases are TGCGCCAGCAGCTTGGGGCCAGGGGTCAGCTACGAGCAGTACTTC. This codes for CASSLGPGVSYEQYF. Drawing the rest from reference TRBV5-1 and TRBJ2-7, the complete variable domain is KAGVTQTPRYLIKTRGQQVTLSCSPISGHRSVSWYQQTPGQGLQFLFEYFSETQRNKGNFPGRFSGRQFSNSRSEMNVSTLELGDSALYLCASSLGPGVSYEQYFGPGTRLTVT.

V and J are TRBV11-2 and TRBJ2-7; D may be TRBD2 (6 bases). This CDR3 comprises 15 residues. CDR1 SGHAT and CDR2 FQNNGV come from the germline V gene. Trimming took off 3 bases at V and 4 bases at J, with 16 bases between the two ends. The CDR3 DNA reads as TGTGCCAGCAGCTTCCCTTGGGGGGTTCGATACGAGCAGTACTTC. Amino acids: CASSFPWGVRYEQYF.

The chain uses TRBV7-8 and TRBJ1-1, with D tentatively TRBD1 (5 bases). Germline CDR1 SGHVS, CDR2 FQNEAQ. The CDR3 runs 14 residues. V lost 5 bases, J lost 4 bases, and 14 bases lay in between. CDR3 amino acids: CASSPYRGVTEAFF. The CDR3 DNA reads TGTGCCAGCAGCCCCTATCGGGGGGTCACTGAAGCTTTCTTT.

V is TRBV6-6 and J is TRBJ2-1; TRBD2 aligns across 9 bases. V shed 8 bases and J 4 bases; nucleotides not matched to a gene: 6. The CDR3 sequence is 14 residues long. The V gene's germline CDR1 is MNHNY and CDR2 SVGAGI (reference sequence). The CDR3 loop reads CASSGTSLYNEQFF. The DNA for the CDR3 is TGTGCCAGCTCCGGGACTAGCCTATACAATGAGCAGTTCTTC.

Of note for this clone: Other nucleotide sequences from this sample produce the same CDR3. The CDR3 DNA is TGCGCCAGCAGATTAGGGGGAGACTATGGCTACACCTTC. It specifies CASRLGGDYGYTF. The V and J genes are TRBV5-1 and TRBJ1-2; perhaps TRBD1 as D (6 bases). The CDR3 is 13 amino acids. CDR1 SGHRS and CDR2 YFSETQ come from the germline V gene. V was shortened by 5 bases and J by 3 bases, with 11 bases between the two germline ends.

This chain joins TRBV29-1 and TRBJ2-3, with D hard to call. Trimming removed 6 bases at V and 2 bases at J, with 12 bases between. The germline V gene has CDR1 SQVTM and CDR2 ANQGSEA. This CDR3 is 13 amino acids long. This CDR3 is CSVPDHFTDTQYF. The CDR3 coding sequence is TGCAGCGTCCCGGATCACTTCACAGATACGCAGTATTTT.

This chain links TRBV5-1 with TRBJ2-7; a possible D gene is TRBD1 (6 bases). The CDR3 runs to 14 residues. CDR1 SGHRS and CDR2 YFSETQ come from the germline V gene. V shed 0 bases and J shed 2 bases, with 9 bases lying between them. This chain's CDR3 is CASSLGTETYEQYF. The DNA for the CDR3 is TGCGCCAGCAGCTTGGGGACAGAGACCTACGAGCAGTACTTC.

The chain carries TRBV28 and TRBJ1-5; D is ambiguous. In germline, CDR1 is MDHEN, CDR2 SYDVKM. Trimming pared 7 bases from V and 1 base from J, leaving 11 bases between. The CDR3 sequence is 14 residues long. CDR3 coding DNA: TGTGCCAGCATCGGGGTTGCGAGCAATCAGCCCCAGCATTTT. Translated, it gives CASIGVASNQPQHF.

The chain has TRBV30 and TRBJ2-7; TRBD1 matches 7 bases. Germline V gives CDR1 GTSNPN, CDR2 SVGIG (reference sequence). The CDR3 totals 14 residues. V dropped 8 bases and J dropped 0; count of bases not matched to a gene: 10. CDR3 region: CAGRQGLSSYEQYF. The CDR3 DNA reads TGTGCCGGAAGACAGGGATTGAGCTCCTACGAGCAGTACTTC.

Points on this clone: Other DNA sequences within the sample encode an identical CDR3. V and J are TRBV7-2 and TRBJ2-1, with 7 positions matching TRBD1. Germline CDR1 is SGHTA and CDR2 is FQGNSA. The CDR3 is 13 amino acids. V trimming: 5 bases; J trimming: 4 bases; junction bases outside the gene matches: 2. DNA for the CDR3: TGTGCCAGCAGCCTGACAGGGTACAATGAGCAGTTCTTC. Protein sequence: CASSLTGYNEQFF.

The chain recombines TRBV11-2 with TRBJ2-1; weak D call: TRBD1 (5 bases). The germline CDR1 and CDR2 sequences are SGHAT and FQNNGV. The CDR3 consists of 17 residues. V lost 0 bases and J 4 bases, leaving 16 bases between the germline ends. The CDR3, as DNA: TGTGCCAGCAGCTTAGACCGGCAGGGCTTTGCGTACAATGAGCAGTTCTTC. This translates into CASSLDRQGFAYNEQFF.

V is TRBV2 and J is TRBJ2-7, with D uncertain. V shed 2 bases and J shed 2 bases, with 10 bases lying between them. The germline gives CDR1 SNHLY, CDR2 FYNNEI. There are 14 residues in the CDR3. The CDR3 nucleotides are TGTGCCAGCAGTGAATTTACATCAACCTACGAGCAGTACTTC. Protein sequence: CASSEFTSTYEQYF.